Presented here are 17 T cell receptor beta chains from one specimen sequenced in a study of cytomegalovirus exposure and HLA in healthy donors. Libraries were prepared by immunoSEQ multiplex PCR; TCRdb keeps only in-frame clonotypes and omits some of them. The data hold just under 75,000 clones, with around 94% observed a single time. Sequenced material: PBMCs. The receptors were sampled from a woman younger than 30 in good health and CMV-seropositive.

The chain has TRBV27 and TRBJ2-7; 11 nucleotides match TRBD2. The CDR3 loop spans 16 amino acids. V lost 10 bases and J lost 4; bases outside the gene matches: 15. Germline CDR1 and CDR2: MNHEY and SMNVEV (reference sequence). The CDR3 nucleotides read TGTGCCACCGCCCCCATTACATTAGCGGGAGGGTACGAGCAGTACTTC. Amino acid sequence: CATAPITLAGGYEQYF.

This sequence joins TRBV6-1 and TRBJ2-7, with TRBD1 identical over 8 bases. This CDR3 is 14 amino acids long. Germline V CDR1 and CDR2: MNHNS, SASEGT. The ends lost 5 bases at V and 3 bases at J; junction bases unmatched: 6. Here the CDR3 reads CASSPGQGYYEQYF. CDR3 bases: TGTGCCAGCAGTCCCGGACAGGGTTACTACGAGCAGTACTTC.

The rearrangement links TRBV6-5 to TRBJ2-5, with D hard to call. The CDR3 contains 14 residues. In germline, CDR1 is MNHEY, CDR2 SVGAGI. V shed 2 bases and J shed 4 bases, with 11 bases lying between them. Written as DNA, the CDR3 is TGTGCCAGCAGTTACGAGTGGAGACGAGAGACCCAGTACTTC. It is translated as CASSYEWRRETQYF.

The gene calls are TRBV10-1 and TRBJ2-7, with 9 bases identical to TRBD1. CDR1 and CDR2 from the germline V gene are WNHNN and SYGVQD (reference sequence). This CDR3 is built from 15 residues. With V trimmed by 1 base and J by 2 bases, 3 bases remained unmatched. CDR3 protein: CASSEYRGPAYEQYF. The CDR3, as DNA: TGCGCCAGCAGTGAGTACAGGGGGCCCGCCTACGAGCAGTACTTC.

The V call is TRBV2, the J call TRBJ2-3, with a weak D call TRBD1 (6 bases). V gave up 0 bases and J gave up 6 bases, with 22 bases separating them. Per the germline V gene, CDR1 is SNHLY and CDR2 is FYNNEI. This CDR3 spans 18 amino acids. The CDR3 bases are TGTGCCAGCAGTGAAGCGCTAAGGGGGAGTAAGCATCCGGATACGCAGTATTTT. This translates into CASSEALRGSKHPDTQYF.

This chain links TRBV29-1 with TRBJ1-2; weak D call: TRBD1 (6 bases). This CDR3 has 14 amino acids. Germline V gene sequence: CDR1 SQVTM, CDR2 ANQGSEA. The V and J ends lost 0 bases and 6 bases respectively, with 14 bases between them. CDR3 in DNA: TGCAGCGTTGAAGATCTTCAGGGGCCCCATGGCTACACCTTC. Protein product: CSVEDLQGPHGYTF.

The chain recombines TRBV11-1 with TRBJ1-2; unclear D gene. CDR3 length: 13 amino acids. V lost 5 bases, J lost 8 bases, and 15 bases lay in between. Germline CDR1 SGHAT, CDR2 FQDESV (reference sequence). CDR3: CASSPNGLSGYTF. DNA of the CDR3: TGTGCCAGCAGCCCGAACGGTTTAAGCGGCTACACCTTC.

The rearrangement uses TRBV27 and TRBJ2-7; 7 bases are shared with TRBD1. The CDR3 length is 14 residues. CDR1 MNHEY and CDR2 SMNVEV come from the germline V gene (reference sequence). V was clipped by 2 bases and J by 3 bases; unmatched bases: 4. DNA for the CDR3: TGTGCCAGCAGTTTAACAGGGGCTGGCTACGAGCAGTACTTC. Protein product: CASSLTGAGYEQYF.

The J gene is TRBJ1-1, the V gene TRBV7-2, with TRBD1 identical over 7 bases. CDR1 and CDR2 from the germline V gene are SGHTA and FQGNSA. Trimming at V came to 5 bases and at J to 5 bases, leaving 8 bases not matched to a gene. This CDR3 is built from 14 residues. This chain's CDR3 is CASSLGGSVTEAFF. CDR3 DNA: TGTGCCAGCAGCCTAGGGGGCTCGGTGACTGAAGCTTTCTTT.

This clone was picked up one time. The chain combines TRBV15 with TRBJ2-1; 16 bases match TRBD2. This CDR3 spans 20 amino acids. V gave up 3 bases and J gave up 2 bases; unmatched junction bases: 10. The germline CDR1 and CDR2 sequences are LNHNV and YYDKDF (reference sequence). The CDR3 bases are TGTGCCACCAGCAGGGGGAGGGGACTAGCGGGAGGGTTGGCCTACAATGAGCAGTTCTTC. It is translated as CATSRGRGLAGGLAYNEQFF.

V gene TRBV6-1 combines with J gene TRBJ1-1, with TRBD1 as a possible D gene (6 bases). Trimming left V 7 bases short and J 7 bases short, with 19 bases between. The germline CDR1 and CDR2 sequences are MNHNS and SASEGT. This CDR3 has 14 amino acids. The CDR3 region is CASTRDIGTSEAFF. The CDR3 bases are TGTGCCAGCACCCGGGACATAGGGACCAGTGAAGCTTTCTTT.

The table lists this clone with a count of one. The chain uses TRBV5-1 and TRBJ1-6; D might be TRBD1 (5 bases). This CDR3 spans 16 amino acids. V lost 0 bases, J lost 7 bases, and 14 bases lay in between. From germline, CDR1 is SGHRS and CDR2 YFSETQ. The CDR3 loop reads CASSLVAGPLNSPLHF. The CDR3 nucleotides are TGCGCCAGCAGCTTGGTCGCGGGACCTCTCAATTCACCCCTCCACTTT. Full variable domain (remainder filled in from reference TRBV5-1 and TRBJ1-6): KAGVTQTPRYLIKTRGQQVTLSCSPISGHRSVSWYQQTPGQGLQFLFEYFSETQRNKGNFPGRFSGRQFSNSRSEMNVSTLELGDSALYLCASSLVAGPLNSPLHFGNGTRLTVT.

The rearrangement links TRBV4-1 to TRBJ1-1; D remains unclear. CDR3 length: 15 amino acids. V lost 1 base, J lost 5 bases, and 14 bases lay in between. The germline CDR1 and CDR2 sequences are MGHRA and YSYEKL. For the CDR3, the DNA is TGCGCCAGCAGCCAAGTCCCTGCCGGTCGAACTGAAGCTTTCTTT. Amino acid sequence: CASSQVPAGRTEAFF.

This clone has only a few counts. The V call is TRBV9, the J call TRBJ1-6; 7 bases align to TRBD1. CDR3 length: 15 amino acids. In germline, CDR1 is SGDLS, CDR2 YYNGEE. V shed 4 bases, J shed 3 bases, and the junction held 4 bases outside the gene matches. For the CDR3, the DNA is TGTGCCAGCAGCCCCAGGGGGAACTATAATTCACCCCTCCACTTT. Translated, it gives CASSPRGNYNSPLHF.

V is TRBV10-1 and J is TRBJ1-2; D possibly corresponds to TRBD1 (6 bases). The CDR3 contains 15 residues. The germline V and J ends were trimmed by 10 bases and 0 bases, with 18 bases remaining between them. Germline assignment: CDR1 WNHNN and CDR2 SYGVQD (reference sequence). CDR3 in amino acids: CAKTDSKPANYGYTF. The CDR3 DNA follows: TGCGCCAAGACGGACAGCAAACCGGCTAACTATGGCTACACCTTC.

The chain joins TRBV28 to TRBJ1-2, with TRBD1 matching 8 bases. With 6 bases clipped from V and 5 bases from J, the junction kept 8 bases outside the gene matches. The V gene's germline CDR1 is MDHEN and CDR2 SYDVKM. CDR3 size: 14 residues. The DNA for the CDR3 is TGTGCCAGCAGCCCAGGGGGCGCTTTGTATGGCTACACCTTC. It is translated as CASSPGGALYGYTF.

This chain joins TRBV19 and TRBJ2-1; D unclear. Trimming took 7 bases from V and 6 from J, leaving 13 bases between them. The CDR3 consists of 13 residues. The germline gives CDR1 LNHDA, CDR2 SQIVND (reference sequence). The CDR3 is CASTSSVVNEQFF. The CDR3 DNA follows: TGTGCCAGTACGTCCAGCGTCGTCAATGAGCAGTTCTTC.